The TCR beta chain under discussion was sequenced for a study of technical replicates of blood from a handful of donors. Germline CDR1 is SNHLY and CDR2 is FYNNEI. CDR3 length: 12 residues. This clone is classed as medium-sized. Only in-frame clones appear in the TCRdb table, and some are missing; sequencing was by immunoSEQ multiplex PCR. The sample shows 70,000 to 80,000 clones, 95% to 97% of them seen only once. The TCR was taken from a human donor in good health. The sample consisted of T cells isolated from PBMCs. This rearrangement joins TRBV2 to TRBJ2-7; possibly TRBD1 for D (6 bases). This CDR3 reads CSAADRTYEQYF. The CDR3 bases are TGTTCAGCCGCGGACAGAACCTACGAGCAGTACTTC. Full variable domain (outside the CDR3, taken from reference TRBV2 and TRBJ2-7): EPEVTQTPSHQVTQMGQEVILRCVPISNHLYFYWYRQILGQKVEFLVSFYNNEISEKSEIFDDQFSVERPDGSNFTLKIRSTKLEDSAMYFCSAADRTYEQYFGPGTRLTVT.